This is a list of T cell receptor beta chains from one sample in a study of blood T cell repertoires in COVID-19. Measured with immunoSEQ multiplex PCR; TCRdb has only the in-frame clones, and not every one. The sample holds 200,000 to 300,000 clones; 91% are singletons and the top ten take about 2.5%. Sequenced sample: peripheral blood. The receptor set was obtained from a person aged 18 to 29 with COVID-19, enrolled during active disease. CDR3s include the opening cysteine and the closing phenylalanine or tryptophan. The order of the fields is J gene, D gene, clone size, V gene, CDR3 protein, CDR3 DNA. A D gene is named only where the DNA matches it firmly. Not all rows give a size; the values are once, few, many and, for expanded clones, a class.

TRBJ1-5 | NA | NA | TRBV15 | CATSRDPQANQPQHF | TGTGCCACCAGCAGAGATCCGCAGGCTAATCAGCCCCAGCATTTT
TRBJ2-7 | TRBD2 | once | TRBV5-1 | CASSRGLADPYEQYF | TGCGCCAGCAGCCGGGGACTAGCCGACCCCTACGAGCAGTACTTC
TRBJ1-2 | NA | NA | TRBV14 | CASSQDPGDNYGYTF | TGTGCCAGCAGCCAAGACCCGGGAGATAACTATGGCTACACCTTC
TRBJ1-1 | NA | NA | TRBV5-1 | CASSLDAQRNTEAFF | TGCGCCAGCAGCTTGGATGCACAGAGGAACACTGAAGCTTTCTTT
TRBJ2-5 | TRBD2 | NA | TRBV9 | CASSVTPSGRGAETQYF | TGTGCCAGCAGCGTAACCCCTAGCGGGAGGGGGGCAGAGACCCAGTACTTC
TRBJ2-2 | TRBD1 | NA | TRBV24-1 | CATSDWTGSGELFF | TGTGCCACCAGTGATTGGACAGGGTCCGGGGAGCTGTTTTTT
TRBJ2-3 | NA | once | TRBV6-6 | CASRLSGPQGDTQYF | TGTGCCAGCAGACTATCCGGGCCCCAGGGAGATACGCAGTATTTT
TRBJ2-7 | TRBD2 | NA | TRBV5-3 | CARSFRRELYEQYF | TGTGCCAGAAGCTTCCGGCGGGAGTTATACGAGCAGTACTTC
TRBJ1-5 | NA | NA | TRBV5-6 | CASSLSAGGQPQHF | TGTGCCAGCAGCTTGTCGGCAGGAGGTCAGCCCCAGCATTTT
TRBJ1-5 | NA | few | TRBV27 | CASSLVGGNQPQHF | TGTGCCAGCAGTTTGGTGGGGGGAAATCAGCCCCAGCATTTT
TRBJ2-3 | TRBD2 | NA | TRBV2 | CASRRWTSGRGTDTQYF | TGTGCCAGCCGGAGGTGGACTAGCGGGAGGGGCACAGATACGCAGTATTTT
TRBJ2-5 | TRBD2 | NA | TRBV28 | CASSFRLAGAQYF | TGTGCCAGCAGTTTCCGACTAGCGGGAGCCCAGTACTTC
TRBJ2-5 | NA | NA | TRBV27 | CASSPLGGLETQYF | TGTGCCAGCAGTCCCCTAGGAGGGTTGGAGACCCAGTACTTC
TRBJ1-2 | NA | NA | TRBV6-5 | CASSYDRNYGYTF | TGTGCCAGCAGTTACGACAGAAACTATGGCTACACCTTC
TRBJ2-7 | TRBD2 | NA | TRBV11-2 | CASSLDPSGRGYEQYF | TGTGCCAGCAGCTTAGATCCTAGCGGGAGAGGCTACGAGCAGTACTTC
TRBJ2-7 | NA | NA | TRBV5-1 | CASSRQGVEKVNEQYF | TGCGCCAGCAGTAGGCAGGGTGTGGAAAAGGTAAACGAGCAGTACTTC
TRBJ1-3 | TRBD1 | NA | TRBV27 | CASSLRGGGFGNTIYF | TGTGCCAGCAGTTTAAGAGGGGGCGGTTTTGGAAACACCATATATTTT
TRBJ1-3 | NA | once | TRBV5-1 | CASSLTYLGNTIYF | TGCGCCAGCAGCTTGACTTACCTTGGAAACACCATATATTTT
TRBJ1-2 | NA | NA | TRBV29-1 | CSVAGVEYGYTF | TGCAGCGTCGCAGGGGTTGAGTATGGCTACACCTTC
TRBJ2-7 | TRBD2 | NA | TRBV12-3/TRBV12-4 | CASRSGTGGEQYF | TGTGCCAGCAGGAGCGGGACGGGTGGCGAGCAGTACTTC
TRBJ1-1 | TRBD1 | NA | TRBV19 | CASGDRGLTEAFF | TGTGCCAGTGGAGACAGGGGCCTCACTGAAGCTTTCTTT
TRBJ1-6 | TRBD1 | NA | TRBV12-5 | CASGLATGALHF | TGTGCTAGTGGTTTGGCGACAGGGGCCCTCCACTTT
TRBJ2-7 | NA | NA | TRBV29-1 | CSVVRDTFSYEQYF | TGCAGCGTTGTACGGGACACCTTTTCCTACGAGCAGTACTTC
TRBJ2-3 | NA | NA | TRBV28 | CASSLFARVTDTQYF | TGTGCCAGCAGTTTATTTGCCAGGGTGACAGATACGCAGTATTTT
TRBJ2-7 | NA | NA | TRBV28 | CASISGTSYEQYF | TGTGCCAGCATCTCAGGTACCTCCTACGAGCAGTACTTC
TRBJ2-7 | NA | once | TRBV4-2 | CASGPTGSSYEQYF | TGTGCCAGCGGGCCCACCGGGAGCTCCTACGAGCAGTACTTC
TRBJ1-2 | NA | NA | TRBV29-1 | CSVPSRGADYGYTF | TGCAGCGTTCCCTCTCGGGGGGCCGACTATGGCTACACCTTC
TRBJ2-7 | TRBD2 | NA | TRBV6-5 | CASSSRLAGVYEQYF | TGTGCCAGCAGTTCCCGACTAGCGGGAGTCTACGAGCAGTACTTC
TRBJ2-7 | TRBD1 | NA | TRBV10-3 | CAIGSDRGDEQYF | TGTGCCATCGGCTCGGACAGGGGGGACGAGCAGTACTTC
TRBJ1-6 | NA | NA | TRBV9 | CASSTGHSSSYNSPLHF | TGTGCCAGCAGCACGGGACATTCGAGCTCCTATAATTCACCCCTCCACTTT
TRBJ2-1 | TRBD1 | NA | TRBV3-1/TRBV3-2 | CASSQGGAIGTGASNEQFF | TGTGCCAGCAGCCAAGGGGGGGCAATTGGGACAGGGGCTTCGAATGAGCAGTTCTTC
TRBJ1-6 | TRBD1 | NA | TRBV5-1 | CASSLTGGRNSPLHF | TGCGCCAGCAGCCTGACAGGGGGCCGTAATTCACCCCTCCACTTT
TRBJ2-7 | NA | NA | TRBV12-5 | CASGWGVWSYEQYF | TGTGCTAGTGGTTGGGGGGTTTGGAGCTACGAGCAGTACTTC